The clone carrying this TCR beta chain has only a few counts. CDR1 SEHNR and CDR2 FQNEAQ come from the germline V gene (reference sequence). The CDR3 is 13 amino acids. The V and J ends lost 1 base and 6 bases respectively, with 9 bases between them. The authors built bulk TCR libraries by previously described methods with listed TCR primers. TCRdb redid the calling of the PCR reads with MiXCR, one entry per CDR3 protein. This table has under 600,000 distinct CDR3 sequences, over 20% appearing once. The sample comes from a study of molecular identifiers for immune sequencing clone quantification. This sequence originates from a human donor in good health. Some libraries in this study had Jurkat cell RNA spiked in. The sequenced material came from naive CD8+ T cells from blood, with Jurkat cell RNA spiked in. Indicated subset: FACS-sorted CD8+CD4-CCR7+CD45RA+ naive T cells. The rearrangement links TRBV7-9 to TRBJ1-1; no definite D call. CDR3 DNA: TGTGCCAGCAGCTTAGGACTGGATCCTGAAGCTTTCTTT. Translated, it gives CASSLGLDPEAFF.